This T cell receptor beta chain emerged from a study of blood T cells in healthy people across ages. Findings and limits, study-wide: Roughly linearly, TCR beta diversity per million T cells fell as age increased.

About this clonotype itself: Its antigen remains unknown. The junction differs from germline at one of its ends, possibly a read error.

The CDR3 length is 13 residues. Germline CDR1 reads SGHDT; CDR2 reads YYEEEE. A second PCR, run for roughly 7 to 11 cycles, used a sample-barcoded 5' primer plus a J-beta primer mix. Through a template-switch adaptor with 12 random nucleotides, each cDNA molecule received a tag. TCRdb passed the 5' RACE reads through MiXCR, listing each CDR3 protein once. This sample has around 870,000 distinct CDR3 sequences, with more than 25% found just once. Donors ranged from about 6 to 95 years old and were healthy Caucasians in Russia. The sample consisted of blood. The chain has TRBV5-6 and TRBJ1-2, with D perhaps TRBD1 (5 bases). This receptor was taken from a woman older than 75 in good health. The CDR3 here is CAGRKKGLYGYTF. Here the CDR3 DNA reads TGTGCCGGCAGAAAGAAGGGACTTTATGGTTACACCTTC.